Below, 28 T cell receptor beta chains from the same sample are listed, as sequenced in a study of memory CD4+ T cells and cytomegalovirus serostatus. The sort gate was single viable CD3+CD4+CD8-CD45RO+ cells for memory CD4+ T cells. The protocol was immunoSEQ multiplex PCR, while the TCRdb copy is restricted to in-frame clones and leaves out a portion. Among around 60,000 clones listed, 77% were seen once. Sequencing used memory CD4+ T cells from blood. Source of these receptors: an adult in good health and CMV-seronegative.

This sequence joins TRBV9 and TRBJ1-3, with D possibly matching TRBD1 (6 bases). Per the germline V gene, CDR1 is SGDLS and CDR2 is YYNGEE. V lost 0 bases and J 2 bases, leaving 12 bases between the germline ends. The CDR3 runs to 16 residues. The CDR3 DNA reads TGTGCCAGCAGCGTAGGTGGGGGGCGCACTGGAAACACCATATATTTT. Its protein is CASSVGGGRTGNTIYF. The entire variable domain, with the rest obtained from reference TRBV9 and TRBJ1-3, is as follows: DSGVTQTPKHLITATGQRVTLRCSPRSGDLSVYWYQQSLDQGLQFLIQYYNGEERAKGNILERFSAQQFPDLHSELNLSSLELGDSALYFCASSVGGGRTGNTIYFGEGSWLTVV.

In this sample, this clone turned up a few times. CDR3: CASSPASEGETQYF. CDR3 DNA: TGCGCCAGCAGCCCCGCAAGCGAGGGCGAGACCCAGTACTTC. The rearrangement joins TRBV5-1 to TRBJ2-5, with D perhaps TRBD2 (5 bases). Trimming took 4 bases from V and 5 from J, leaving 15 bases between them. Germline CDR1 is SGHRS and CDR2 is YFSETQ. The CDR3 spans 14 residues. Supplemented by reference TRBV5-1 and TRBJ2-5, the full variable domain reads KAGVTQTPRYLIKTRGQQVTLSCSPISGHRSVSWYQQTPGQGLQFLFEYFSETQRNKGNFPGRFSGRQFSNSRSEMNVSTLELGDSALYLCASSPASEGETQYFGPGTRLLVL.

This clone appeared once. The chain carries TRBV5-1 and TRBJ1-4; D might be TRBD1 (5 bases). V was cut by 0 bases and J by 8 bases, with 14 bases left in between. In germline, CDR1 is SGHRS, CDR2 YFSETQ. The CDR3 consists of 15 residues. CDR3 nucleotide sequence: TGCGCCAGCAGCTTGGGACAGCCCCAAAAGGAAAAACTGTTTTTT. Translation gives CASSLGQPQKEKLFF.

This clone was seen more than once but under ten times. J is TRBJ1-5 and V is TRBV10-1, with a weak D call TRBD1 (5 bases). Germline V gene lookup returns CDR1 WNHNN and CDR2 SYGVQD (reference sequence). Trimming pared 0 bases from V and 6 bases from J, leaving 9 bases between. The CDR3 length is 14 residues. This CDR3 reads CASSESGRGQPQHF. CDR3 nucleotides: TGCGCCAGCAGTGAGTCAGGGAGGGGTCAGCCCCAGCATTTT.

The chain recombines TRBV5-5 with TRBJ1-2; D perhaps matches TRBD1 (5 bases). CDR3 length: 13 residues. CDR1 and CDR2 (germline): SGHKS, YYEKEE (reference sequence). Deletions cut 4 bases from V and 4 bases from J, with 11 bases between. This chain's CDR3 is CASSLGGGYGYTF. CDR3 coding DNA: TGTGCCAGCAGCCTGGGGGGGGGCTATGGCTACACCTTC.

The rearrangement joins TRBV10-3 to TRBJ2-7, with TRBD2 as a possible D gene (5 bases). The CDR3 runs 16 residues. Trimming cost V 4 bases and J 0 bases, with 16 bases left between them. From germline, CDR1 is ENHRY and CDR2 SYGVKD. The CDR3 sequence is CAISGSGSIASYEQYF. Here the CDR3 DNA reads TGTGCCATCAGTGGGTCGGGATCCATTGCCTCCTACGAGCAGTACTTC.

The chain has TRBV6-1 and TRBJ1-2; a weak D match, TRBD1 (5 bases). Germline lookup yields CDR1 MNHNS and CDR2 SASEGT. Trimming removed 2 bases from V and 4 bases from J, with 17 bases in between. The CDR3 consists of 16 residues. The CDR3 reads CASSEKSSTEIYGYTF. The CDR3 DNA reads as TGTGCCAGCAGTGAAAAAAGCTCGACAGAGATCTATGGCTACACCTTC.

The V call is TRBV6-5, the J call TRBJ2-1; 8 nucleotides match TRBD2. V gave up 6 bases and J gave up 6 bases; unmatched junction bases: 7. The CDR3 consists of 14 residues. The germline V gene encodes CDR1 MNHEY and CDR2 SVGAGI. DNA for the CDR3: TGTGCCAGCAGACGAGCGGGAGCCTCCAATGAGCAGTTCTTC. Residues: CASRRAGASNEQFF.

This chain links TRBV30 with TRBJ1-2; 11 bases map to TRBD1. Unmatched junction bases numbered 15, after V lost 5 bases and J lost 1 base. CDR3 size: 18 residues. Germline V gives CDR1 GTSNPN, CDR2 SVGIG (reference sequence). For the CDR3, the DNA is TGTGCCTGGGCTGGAACCGGGACAGGGGGGCGGGGTAACTATGGCTACACCTTC. It encodes CAWAGTGTGGRGNYGYTF.

The chain recombines TRBV5-1 with TRBJ1-2; D perhaps matches TRBD1 (5 bases). V was clipped by 4 bases and J by 4 bases, with 20 bases between them. Germline loops: CDR1 SGHRS, CDR2 YFSETQ. The CDR3 loop spans 16 amino acids. Written as DNA, the CDR3 is TGCGCCAGCAGCCCCGAACAAGCCGGGGGAGGCTATGGCTACACCTTC. This encodes CASSPEQAGGGYGYTF.

This chain uses TRBV29-1 with TRBJ2-5; D not certain. The germline V and J ends were trimmed by 5 bases and 0 bases, with 16 bases remaining between them. Germline V lookup: CDR1 SQVTM, CDR2 ANQGSEA. CDR3 length equals 15 residues. The CDR3 spells CSVFSWGSDQETQYF. The CDR3 nucleotides are TGCAGCGTTTTCTCCTGGGGAAGCGACCAAGAGACCCAGTACTTC.

Note on this clone: Other DNA sequences in the sample encode the same CDR3. This sequence joins TRBV28 and TRBJ1-5; a possible D gene is TRBD1 (5 bases). The CDR3 runs 15 residues. Trimming took 5 bases from V and 2 from J, leaving 13 bases between them. Germline CDR1 MDHEN, CDR2 SYDVKM. The CDR3 DNA reads as TGTGCCAGCAGTAGCGCGGGGGGGGGCAATCAGCCCCAGCATTTT. It translates to CASSSAGGGNQPQHF.

The chain links TRBV21-1 to TRBJ1-2. TRBV21-1 is labeled a pseudogene. This CDR3 comprises 15 residues. CDR3 sequence: CASSKAGGGDYGYTF. CDR3 nucleotide sequence: TGTGCCAGCAGCAAAGCCGGAGGGGGGGACTATGGCTACACCTTC.

This rearrangement joins TRBV5-1 to TRBJ1-1; possible D gene TRBD1, 6 bases. This CDR3 contains 14 residues. Germline V gene sequence: CDR1 SGHRS, CDR2 YFSETQ. V lost 4 bases to trimming and J lost 1 base, with 11 bases between them. The CDR3 is CASSPDRPNTEAFF. The DNA for the CDR3 is TGCGCCAGCAGCCCGGACAGACCGAACACTGAAGCTTTCTTT.

This chain connects TRBV18 to TRBJ2-4; either TRBD1 or TRBD2 may supply D (6 bases each). Per the germline V gene, CDR1 is KGHSH and CDR2 is LQKENI. The germline V and J ends were trimmed by 2 bases and 7 bases, with 15 bases remaining between them. The CDR3 runs to 15 residues. CDR3 residues: CASSPNGGEVNIQYF. Written as DNA, the CDR3 is TGTGCCAGCTCACCAAACGGGGGCGAGGTGAACATTCAGTACTTC.

The chain uses TRBV7-8 and TRBJ1-2, with 8 bases identical to TRBD1. Germline V CDR1 and CDR2: SGHVS, FQNEAQ. The CDR3 has 13 residues. V lost 5 bases and J lost 6; bases outside the gene matches: 5. For the CDR3, the DNA is TGTGCCAGCAGCCGACCAGGGGGCGATGGCTACACCTTC. Translating it yields CASSRPGGDGYTF.

V gene TRBV7-9 combines with J gene TRBJ2-7, with TRBD1 identical over 7 bases. CDR3 length equals 13 residues. The V gene's germline CDR1 is SEHNR and CDR2 FQNEAQ (reference sequence). Trimming cost V 5 bases and J 9 bases; bases outside gene matches: 10. CDR3 protein: CASSLTTGAVQYF. DNA of the CDR3: TGTGCCAGCAGCCTGACCACAGGGGCGGTGCAGTACTTC.

The chain employs TRBV6-1 and TRBJ2-5, with 8 bases matching TRBD2. Germline-derived CDR1 and CDR2 are MNHNS and SASEGT. V trimming: 5 bases; J trimming: 3 bases; junction bases outside the gene matches: 5. The length of the CDR3 is 14 residues. The CDR3 loop is CASSLAGGKETQYF. The CDR3 DNA reads TGTGCCAGCAGTCTTGCGGGGGGTAAAGAGACCCAGTACTTC.

The CDR3 region is CAWSAPSRSAGTQYF. The CDR3 DNA reads TGTGCCTGGAGTGCCCCTTCCCGCAGTGCGGGGACCCAGTACTTC. V gene TRBV30 combines with J gene TRBJ2-5; TRBD2 might be the D (5 bases). Between the trimmed V and J ends, which lost 1 base and 7 bases, there was a span of 19 bases. The CDR3 is made up of 15 amino acids. Looked up from germline, CDR1 is GTSNPN and CDR2 is SVGIG (reference sequence).

V is TRBV29-1 and J is TRBJ2-5; D is perhaps TRBD1 or TRBD2 (5 bases each). Germline CDR1 is SQVTM and CDR2 is ANQGSEA. The CDR3 spans 12 residues. Trimming pared 6 bases from V and 5 bases from J, leaving 13 bases between. CDR3 region: CSVARGGETQYF. The DNA for the CDR3 is TGCAGCGTAGCCCGGGGCGGGGAGACCCAGTACTTC.

This chain links TRBV2 with TRBJ2-7; TRBD2 aligns across 11 bases. Unmatched junction bases numbered 7, after V lost 7 bases and J lost 2 bases. Germline CDR1 SNHLY, CDR2 FYNNEI. The CDR3 spans 15 residues. The DNA for the CDR3 is TGTGCCAGCACAACTAGCGGGGGCCGTACCTACGAGCAGTACTTC. Its protein product is CASTTSGGRTYEQYF.

The count of this clone is one. The rearrangement joins TRBV5-4 to TRBJ2-5, with TRBD2 matching over 8 bases. The CDR3 length is 15 residues. The ends lost 3 bases at V and 5 bases at J; junction bases unmatched: 9. From germline, CDR1 is SGHNT and CDR2 YYREEE (reference sequence). CDR3 protein: CASSSRGGLGETQYF. CDR3 in DNA: TGTGCCAGCAGCTCGAGAGGGGGACTAGGCGAGACCCAGTACTTC.

V gene TRBV4-1 combines with J gene TRBJ2-7, with D perhaps matching TRBD1 or TRBD2 (5 bases each). The CDR3 contains 16 residues. With 3 bases removed from V and 5 bases from J, the gap between germline ends came to 20 bases. In germline, CDR1 is MGHRA, CDR2 YSYEKL. In nucleotides, the CDR3 is TGCGCCAGCAGCCACAGAAGACAGAAGGGGAGAGACGAGCAGTACTTC. It specifies CASSHRRQKGRDEQYF.

This rearrangement joins TRBV5-1 to TRBJ2-2, with D perhaps matching TRBD2 (6 bases). This CDR3 is 15 amino acids long. The germline V and J ends were trimmed by 5 bases and 1 base, with 12 bases remaining between them. CDR1 is SGHRS, CDR2 YFSETQ, per germline. The CDR3: CASRGSSGNTGELFF. CDR3 coding DNA: TGCGCCAGCAGAGGAAGTAGCGGGAACACCGGGGAGCTGTTTTTT.

The chain is built from TRBV11-2 and TRBJ2-7, with a possible D match to TRBD1 (6 bases). V lost 4 bases to trimming and J lost 3 bases, with 19 bases between them. The CDR3 runs to 16 residues. Germline V gene data show CDR1 as SGHAT and CDR2 as FQNNGV. CDR3 in amino acids: CASSSNKPGTLYEQYF. The DNA for the CDR3 is TGTGCCAGCAGCTCCAATAAACCCGGGACACTCTACGAGCAGTACTTC.

V usage is TRBV7-8 and J usage is TRBJ2-2; 7 nucleotides match TRBD1. From germline, CDR1 is SGHVS and CDR2 FQNEAQ. CDR3 length: 13 amino acids. After removal of 4 bases from V and 7 bases from J, the junction contained 3 bases not matched to a gene. CDR3 nucleotides: TGTGCCAGCAGCTCACAGGGGATCGGGGAGCTGTTTTTT. Translating it yields CASSSQGIGELFF.

V is TRBV5-1 and J is TRBJ1-3; 7 positions agree with TRBD1. The length of the CDR3 is 16 residues. The V segment lost 4 bases and the J segment 0 bases; nucleotides outside the gene matches: 7. Germline CDR1 SGHRS, CDR2 YFSETQ. As DNA, the CDR3 is TGCGCCAGCAGCCTAAACAGGGGTGGCTCTGGAAACACCATATATTTT. This sequence encodes CASSLNRGGSGNTIYF.

The chain employs TRBV6-1 and TRBJ1-1, with D maybe TRBD1 (6 bases). V gave up 5 bases and J gave up 1 base, with 11 bases separating them. The CDR3 has 14 residues. Germline V gene lookup returns CDR1 MNHNS and CDR2 SASEGT. CDR3 coding DNA: TGTGCCAGCAGTCCGGGACAAACGAACACTGAAGCTTTCTTT. It yields the protein CASSPGQTNTEAFF.